The clone carrying this T cell receptor (beta chain) has at least ten counts. What it binds is unknown. This sample is drawn from a study of T cells in Graves' hyperthyroidism and ophthalmopathy. Study-wide findings and caveats: The model forecast ophthalmopathy, anticipating it by a median 6.5 months before onset.

RNA transcripts provided the source from which TCR beta CDR3 regions were amplified. An initial round of RT-PCR targeting the TCR CDR3 relied on the HTBI primer set. A single record per CDR3 protein comes from TCRdb applying MiXCR to the multiplex PCR reads. The data contain over 200,000 distinct CDR3 sequences, roughly 18% of them singletons. The sequenced material came from blood. This receptor was taken from a man in his fifties with Graves' hyperthyroidism.

The CDR3 DNA reads as TGTGCCAGCAGCCATTTCTACGAGCAGTACTTC. It specifies CASSHFYEQYF. The chain links TRBV11-2 to TRBJ2-7, with D unclear. V gave up 5 bases and J gave up 3 bases, with 5 bases separating them. The CDR3 totals 11 residues. CDR1 is SGHAT, CDR2 FQNNGV, per germline.